This T cell receptor (beta chain) was sequenced during a study of cytomegalovirus exposure and HLA in healthy donors. Germline-derived CDR1 and CDR2 are MNHEY and SVGAGI. Trimming took 6 bases from V and 6 from J, leaving 8 bases between them. This CDR3 spans 12 amino acids. TCRdb's copy holds only in-frame clones and misses some; the assay was immunoSEQ multiplex PCR. The sample carries roughly 200,000 clones, about 89% recorded once. Of note for this clone: Antigen unknown.

Points from the study as a whole: Using the classifier, cytomegalovirus status was reportedly diagnosed with high specificity and sensitivity.

This sequence was found in a young man in good health and CMV-seropositive. Sample: PBMCs. The V call is TRBV6-5, the J call TRBJ2-2; D is unresolved. In nucleotides, the CDR3 is TGTGCCAGCAGCCCCTCGGCCGGGGAGCTGTTTTTT. Amino acid sequence: CASSPSAGELFF.